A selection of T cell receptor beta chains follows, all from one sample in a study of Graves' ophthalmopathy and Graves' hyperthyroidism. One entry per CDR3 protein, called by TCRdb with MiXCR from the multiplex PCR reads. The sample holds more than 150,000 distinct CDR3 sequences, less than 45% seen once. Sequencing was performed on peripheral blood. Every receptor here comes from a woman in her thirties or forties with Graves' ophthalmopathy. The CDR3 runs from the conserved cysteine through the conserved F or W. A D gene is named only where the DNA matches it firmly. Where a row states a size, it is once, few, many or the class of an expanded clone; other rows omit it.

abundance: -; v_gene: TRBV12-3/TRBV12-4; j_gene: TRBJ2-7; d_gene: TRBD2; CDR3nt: TGTGCCAGCAGTACCCCTAGCGGGAGTCCCTACGAGCAGTACTTC; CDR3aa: CASSTPSGSPYEQYF
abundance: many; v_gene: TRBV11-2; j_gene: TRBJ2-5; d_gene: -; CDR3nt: TGTGCCAGCAGCCGAATGCTGAAAGGGACTTCCGAAGAGACCCAGTACTTC; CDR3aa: CASSRMLKGTSEETQYF
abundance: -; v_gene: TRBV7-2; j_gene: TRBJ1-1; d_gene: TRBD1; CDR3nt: TGTGCCAGCAGCCCCCGGACAGGGGGGTATACTGAAGCTTTCTTT; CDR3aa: CASSPRTGGYTEAFF
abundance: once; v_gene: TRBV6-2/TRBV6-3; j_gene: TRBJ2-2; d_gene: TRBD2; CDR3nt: TGTGCCAGCAGTTGGACTAGCGGGAGGGCCCGGGGGGAGCTGTTTTTT; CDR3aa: CASSWTSGRARGELFF
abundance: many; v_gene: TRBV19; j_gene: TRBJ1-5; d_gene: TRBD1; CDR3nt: TGTGCCAGTAGTAGCCGGACAGGGTCGGCGGATCAGCCCCAGCATTTT; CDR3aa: CASSSRTGSADQPQHF
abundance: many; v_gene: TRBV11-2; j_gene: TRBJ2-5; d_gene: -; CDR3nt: TGTGCCAGCAGCTTCGGGAAGGGGACCCAGTACTTC; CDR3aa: CASSFGKGTQYF
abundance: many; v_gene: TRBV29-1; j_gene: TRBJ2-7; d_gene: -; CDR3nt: TGCAGCGTTGTAAGGGATGGACCCTACGAGCAGTACTTC; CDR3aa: CSVVRDGPYEQYF
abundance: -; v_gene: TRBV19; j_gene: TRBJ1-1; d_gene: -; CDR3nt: TGTGCCAGTAGTATAGATTCGGGGAGATACACTGAAGCTTTCTTT; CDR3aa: CASSIDSGRYTEAFF
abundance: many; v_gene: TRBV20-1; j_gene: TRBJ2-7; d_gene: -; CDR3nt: TGCAGTGCTCCCCTTGGCGGACGGAACCCAAACTTC; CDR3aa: CSAPLGGRNPNF
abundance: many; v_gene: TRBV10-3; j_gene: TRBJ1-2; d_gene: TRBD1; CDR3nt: TGTGCCATCAGTGAGTCTCCACAGGGGGCGCCGGGTGGCTACACCTTC; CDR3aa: CAISESPQGAPGGYTF
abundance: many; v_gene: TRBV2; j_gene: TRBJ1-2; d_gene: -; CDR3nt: TGTGCCAGCAGTGAAGCGCTAGTCCGATATGGCTACACCTTC; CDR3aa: CASSEALVRYGYTF
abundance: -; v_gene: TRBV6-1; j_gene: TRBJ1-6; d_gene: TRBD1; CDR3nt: TGTGCCAGCAGTGGGGGACAGGGGGAATCACCCCTCCACTTT; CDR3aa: CASSGGQGESPLHF
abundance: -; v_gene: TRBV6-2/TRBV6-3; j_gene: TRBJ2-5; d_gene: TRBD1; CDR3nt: TGTGCCAGCGCAGTTCCTAGAGGACAGGGGTTTCCCCCACCGAGAGAGACCCAGTACTTC; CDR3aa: CASAVPRGQGFPPPRETQYF
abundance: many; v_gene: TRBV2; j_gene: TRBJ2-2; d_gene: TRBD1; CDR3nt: TGTGCCAGCAAGGGAGGACAGGGGGGGATCGGGGAGCTGTTTTTT; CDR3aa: CASKGGQGGIGELFF
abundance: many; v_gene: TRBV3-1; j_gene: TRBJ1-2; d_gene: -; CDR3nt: TGTGCCAGCAGCCACTTGGGACGGCAGGCCTATGGCTACACCTTC; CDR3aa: CASSHLGRQAYGYTF
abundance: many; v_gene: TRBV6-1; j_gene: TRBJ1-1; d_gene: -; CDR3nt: TGTGCCAGCAGTGATGGGACGGCGAACACTGAAGCTTTCTTT; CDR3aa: CASSDGTANTEAFF
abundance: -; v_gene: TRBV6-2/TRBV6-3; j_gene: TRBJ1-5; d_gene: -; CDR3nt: TGTGCCAGCAGTAACGGGAACCCGAGAGTGCTCAATCAGCCCCAGCATTTT; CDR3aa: CASSNGNPRVLNQPQHF
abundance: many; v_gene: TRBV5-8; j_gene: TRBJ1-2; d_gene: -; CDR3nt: TGTGCCAGCAGCTACGGGGAAGGCTATGGCTACACCTTC; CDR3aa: CASSYGEGYGYTF
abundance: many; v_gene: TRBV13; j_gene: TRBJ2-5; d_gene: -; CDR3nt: TGTGCCAGCAGCTTAGCTCTCCAAGAGACCCAGTACTTC; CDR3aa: CASSLALQETQYF
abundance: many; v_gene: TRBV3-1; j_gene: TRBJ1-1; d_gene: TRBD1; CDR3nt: TGTGCCAGCAGCCCGGACAGGCTAACCTCTGAAGCTTTCTTT; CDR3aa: CASSPDRLTSEAFF
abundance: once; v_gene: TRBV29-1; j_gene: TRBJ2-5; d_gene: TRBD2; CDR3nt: TGCAGCGTTGAACAGGTAGCGGGAGAGTCAGTAGGGACCCAGTACTTC; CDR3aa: CSVEQVAGESVGTQYF
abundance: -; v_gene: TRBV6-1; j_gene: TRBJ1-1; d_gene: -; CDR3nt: TGTGCCAGCACGGACAGAGAGATGAACACTGAAGCTTTCTTT; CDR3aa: CASTDREMNTEAFF
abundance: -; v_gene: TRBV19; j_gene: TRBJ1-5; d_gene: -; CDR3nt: TGTGCCTCAAGGTCCGGAATTTACAGCAATCAGCCCCAGCATTTT; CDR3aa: CASRSGIYSNQPQHF
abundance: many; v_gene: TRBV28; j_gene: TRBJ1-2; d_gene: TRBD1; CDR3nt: TGTGCCAGCAGCCGAGGACAGGGGGCGAGGCATGGCTACACCTTC; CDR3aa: CASSRGQGARHGYTF
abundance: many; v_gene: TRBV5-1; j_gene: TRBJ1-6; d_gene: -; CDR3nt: TGCGCCAGCAGCTTGGCCGCCTCGAGCTCCTATAATTCACCCCTCCACTTT; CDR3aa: CASSLAASSSYNSPLHF
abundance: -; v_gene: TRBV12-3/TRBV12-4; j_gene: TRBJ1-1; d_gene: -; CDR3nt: TGTGCCAGCAGTTTAGATGAGGGCACTGAAGCTTTCTTT; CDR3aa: CASSLDEGTEAFF
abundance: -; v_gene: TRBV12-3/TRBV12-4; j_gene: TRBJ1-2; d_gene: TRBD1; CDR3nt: TGTGCCAGCAGTTTCCCCTCGACAGGGGAGAACTATGGCTACACCTTC; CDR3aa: CASSFPSTGENYGYTF
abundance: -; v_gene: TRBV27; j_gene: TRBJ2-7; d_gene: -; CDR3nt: TGTGCCAGCAGGGATGCGACCTCCTACGAGCAGTACTTC; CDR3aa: CASRDATSYEQYF
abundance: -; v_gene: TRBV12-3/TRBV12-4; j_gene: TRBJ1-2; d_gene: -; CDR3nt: TGTGCCAGCAGTTTATGGGGGGCAACCAACTATGGCTACACCTTC; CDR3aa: CASSLWGATNYGYTF
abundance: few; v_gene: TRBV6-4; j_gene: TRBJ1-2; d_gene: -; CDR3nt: TGCGCCAGCAGGAATCCACAGGAGAACTATGGCTACAGCTTC; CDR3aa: CASRNPQENYGYSF
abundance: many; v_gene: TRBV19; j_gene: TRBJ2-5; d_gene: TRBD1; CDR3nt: TGTGCCAGTAGCCCTAAGGACAGGGGGCACGGGACCCAGTACTTC; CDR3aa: CASSPKDRGHGTQYF
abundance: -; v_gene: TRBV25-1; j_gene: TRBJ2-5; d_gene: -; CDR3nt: TGTGCCAGCAGTGAGCCCGGGAGAGAAGAGACCCAGTACTTC; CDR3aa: CASSEPGREETQYF
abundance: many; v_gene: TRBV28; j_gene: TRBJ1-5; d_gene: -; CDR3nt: TGTGCCAGCAGTCCCCCCGCCAATCACCCCCAGCATTTT; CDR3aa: CASSPPANHPQHF
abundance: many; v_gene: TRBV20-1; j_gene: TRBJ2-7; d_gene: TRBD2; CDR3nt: TGCAGTGCTGGAGCCGGGACTAATCACGAGCAGTACTTC; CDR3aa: CSAGAGTNHEQYF
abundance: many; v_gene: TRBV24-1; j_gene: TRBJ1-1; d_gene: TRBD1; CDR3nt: TGTGCCACCAGTGAGGGACAGGGAGAGGACACTGAAGCTTTCTTT; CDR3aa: CATSEGQGEDTEAFF
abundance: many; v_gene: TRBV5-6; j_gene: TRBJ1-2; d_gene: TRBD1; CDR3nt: TGTGCCAGGGGCCGGGCTCCAAGCTGTAACATTGTGGGGACAGGAGATGGCTACACCTTC; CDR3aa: CARGRAPSCNIVGTGDGYTF
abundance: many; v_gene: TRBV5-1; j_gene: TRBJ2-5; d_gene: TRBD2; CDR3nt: TGCGCCAGCAGCTGGACGGAACTAGCGGGGACAGAGACCCAGTACTTC; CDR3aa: CASSWTELAGTETQYF